A selection of T cell receptor beta chains follows, all from one sample in a study of blood T cell repertoires in COVID-19. TCRdb keeps only in-frame clones here, not all; method: immunoSEQ multiplex PCR. The table lists a few hundred thousand clones, approximately 91% of them singletons, with roughly 9.1% in the top ten. What was sequenced was peripheral blood. The receptors were sampled from a man between 18 and 29 years old with active or convalescent COVID-19. The CDR3 runs from the conserved cysteine through the conserved F or W. The D gene is left open where the match is weak. The listing skips clone size in some rows; elsewhere it reads once, few, many or a size class.

-	-	TRBV27	TRBJ1-5	TGTGCCAGCAGTTCCAGGGCGGGCAATCAGCCCCAGCATTTT	CASSSRAGNQPQHF
-	-	TRBV4-1	TRBJ1-1	TGCGCCAGCAGTCCTGAGAATCAGGGCACTGAAGCTTTCTTT	CASSPENQGTEAFF
-	TRBD2	TRBV5-6	TRBJ2-1	TGTGCCAGCACCAAGCGGGGTGAGAATGAGCAGTTCTTC	CASTKRGENEQFF
-	-	TRBV7-6	TRBJ1-2	TGTGCCAGCAGCTTAAAGGAACAGGCCGATGAAAGAGGCTACACCTTC	CASSLKEQADERGYTF
once	TRBD1	TRBV29-1	TRBJ1-2	TGCAGCGTTGAATTGTCCGACAGGGGTTCATTAGGCTACACCTTC	CSVELSDRGSLGYTF
once	TRBD1	TRBV6-6	TRBJ1-5	TGTGCCAGCAGTCCGACAGGGACTCCTAATCAGCCCCAGCATTTT	CASSPTGTPNQPQHF
-	TRBD1	TRBV2	TRBJ1-2	TGTGCCAGCAGTGGACAGGGGGCCATAGACTATGGCTACACCTTC	CASSGQGAIDYGYTF
-	TRBD1	TRBV15	TRBJ1-2	TGTGCCACCAGCTCCCCCGGGGGACAGCTATGGAGCTACACCTTC	CATSSPGGQLWSYTF
-	TRBD2	TRBV19	TRBJ2-1	TGTGCCAGTAGTCTTGAGCGGGGGGCCCACAATGAGCAGTTCTTC	CASSLERGAHNEQFF
-	TRBD1	TRBV13	TRBJ1-4	TGTGCCAGCAGCCGCGGACAGGGCCGGGAAAAACTGTTTTTT	CASSRGQGREKLFF
-	TRBD1	TRBV6-2/TRBV6-3	TRBJ1-5	TGTGCCAGCAGACCTCCGGGACAGGGTAATCAGCCCCAGCATTTT	CASRPPGQGNQPQHF
-	TRBD1	TRBV6-6	TRBJ2-4	TGTGCCAGCAGCAATCCCCACGGAGGTGCACAGGACAGGGAGTTTCGCATTCAGTACTTC	CASSNPHGGAQDREFRIQYF
-	-	TRBV12-3/TRBV12-4	TRBJ2-3	TGTGCCAGCAGTTTGGTCGGAGATACGCAGTATTTT	CASSLVGDTQYF
-	TRBD2	TRBV5-1	TRBJ2-5	TGCGCCAGCAGCTTGGGACTAGCGGGGGAGACCCAGTACTTC	CASSLGLAGETQYF
many	-	TRBV6-2/TRBV6-3	TRBJ1-3	TGTGCCAGCAGCCTCGCCCCTGGCCCACGGAGCACCATATATTTT	CASSLAPGPRSTIYF
-	TRBD1	TRBV2	TRBJ2-5	TGTGCCAGCAGTGAAGCGCCATCCCCGACAGGGCAGTACCAAGAGACCCAGTACTTC	CASSEAPSPTGQYQETQYF
few	TRBD2	TRBV6-4	TRBJ2-1	TGTGCCAGCAGTGACTCTAGCGGGGGACTCAATGAGCAGTTCTTC	CASSDSSGGLNEQFF
-	-	TRBV14	TRBJ2-7	TGTGCCAGCAGCCACTGGACAATGGGCTCCTACGAGCAGTACTTC	CASSHWTMGSYEQYF
-	-	TRBV19	TRBJ1-4	TGTGCCAGTAGTGTATCGGGGGTGGAAAAACTGTTTTTT	CASSVSGVEKLFF
-	-	TRBV4-3	TRBJ1-5	TGCGCCAGCAGCCGGACAGTTAGCAATCAGCCCCAGCATTTT	CASSRTVSNQPQHF
once	-	TRBV5-6	TRBJ2-1	TGTGCCAGCAGCTTTTTGGGCAGTGACAATGAGCAGTTCTTC	CASSFLGSDNEQFF
many	TRBD2	TRBV6-2/TRBV6-3	TRBJ2-7	TGTGCCAGCAGTTACCGGACTAGCGGGCTCAACGAGCAGTACTTC	CASSYRTSGLNEQYF
-	-	TRBV3-1/TRBV3-2	TRBJ2-3	TGTGCCAGCAGCCAAGGAGGGGGAGTGGTAGATACGCAGTATTTT	CASSQGGGVVDTQYF
-	TRBD1	TRBV19	TRBJ1-1	TGTGCCAGTAGTGTGACAGGGGTTCGAACTGAAGCTTTCTTT	CASSVTGVRTEAFF
-	TRBD1	TRBV5-1	TRBJ1-6	TGCGCCAGCAGCTTGGGGGGACAGGGGAATTCACCCCTCCACTTT	CASSLGGQGNSPLHF
-	TRBD1	TRBV6-6	TRBJ1-5	TGTGCCAGCAGGGGACAGGGGTCTGATAATCAGCCCCAGCATTTT	CASRGQGSDNQPQHF
few	-	TRBV2	TRBJ2-5	TGTGCCAGCAGCGCCGGACTTGGGCGAGGGGAGACCCAGTACTTC	CASSAGLGRGETQYF
-	-	TRBV6-5	TRBJ1-1	TGTGCCAGCAACCTCTTCGGACTGGCGAACACTGAAGCTTTCTTT	CASNLFGLANTEAFF
once	-	TRBV11-2	TRBJ2-7	TGTGCCAGCAGCTTAGGGGTGACAACCACCTACGAGCAGTACTTC	CASSLGVTTTYEQYF
once	-	TRBV4-3	TRBJ1-1	TGCGCCAGCAGCCAAGCGGCGGACAGAGGGGACACTGAAGCTTTCTTT	CASSQAADRGDTEAFF
-	-	TRBV19	TRBJ1-4	TGTGCCAGTAGTCACCGAGGGGGACCTGAAAAACTGTTTTTT	CASSHRGGPEKLFF
-	TRBD1	TRBV10-3	TRBJ2-7	TGTGCCATCAGTGAGTCAGCAGGGGGCTACGAGCAGTACTTC	CAISESAGGYEQYF
-	-	TRBV18	TRBJ1-6	TGTGCCAGCTCACCCTCGACAGGTGGAAGCACCGGACCCCTCCACTTT	CASSPSTGGSTGPLHF
-	-	TRBV7-2	TRBJ2-1	TGTGCCAGCAGCTTAACGGCGGGGGCTCCGTTCTCCTACAATGAGCAGTTCTTC	CASSLTAGAPFSYNEQFF
-	-	TRBV10-3	TRBJ1-4	TGTGCCATCAGTGACAATAATGAAAAACTGTTTTTT	CAISDNNEKLFF
-	-	TRBV19	TRBJ1-5	TGTGCCAGTAGTATAAACAGTGCGCCCTACCAGCCCCAGCATTTT	CASSINSAPYQPQHF
-	-	TRBV29-1	TRBJ1-2	TGCAGCGTTGTAGCCGGGGAGGGCTACACCTTC	CSVVAGEGYTF
once	-	TRBV9	TRBJ2-1	TGTGCCAGCAGCGTAGACCCCCTCACATACAATGAGCAGTTCTTC	CASSVDPLTYNEQFF
-	-	TRBV19	TRBJ2-1	TGTGCCAGTAGTATAGGGACTGCCGGCTCAGGTGAGCAGTTCTTC	CASSIGTAGSGEQFF
-	-	TRBV2	TRBJ1-3	TGTGCCAGCAGGGATACCCCCACGACAGTCTCTGGAAACACCATATATTTT	CASRDTPTTVSGNTIYF
-	-	TRBV2	TRBJ1-1	TGTGCCAGCACCTCCCCAGGGTACGCTTTCTTT	CASTSPGYAFF
-	-	TRBV18	TRBJ2-7	TGTGCCAGCTCACCAATGACAGGTCCTTCGCGGGAGCAGTACTTC	CASSPMTGPSREQYF
-	TRBD1	TRBV19	TRBJ1-5	TGTGCCAGTAGTTTGGTAGGGACAGGGTACAATCAGCCCCAGCATTTT	CASSLVGTGYNQPQHF
-	-	TRBV7-2	TRBJ2-7	TGTGCCAGCAGCTTAGGGGGCCTAACCTACGAGCAGTACTTC	CASSLGGLTYEQYF
-	TRBD2	TRBV5-5	TRBJ2-1	TGTGCCAGCAGCTTGTGGACTAGCGGGGACAATGAGCAGTTCTTC	CASSLWTSGDNEQFF
-	TRBD1	TRBV7-2	TRBJ1-4	TGTGCCAGCAGCTCAGACAGGGGTACTAATGAAAAACTGTTTTTT	CASSSDRGTNEKLFF
-	TRBD1	TRBV7-2	TRBJ2-2	TGTGCCAGCAGCTTAGGGACAGGGGAGGTCGGGGAGCTGTTTTTT	CASSLGTGEVGELFF
once	-	TRBV7-3	TRBJ2-2	TGTGCCAGCAGCTTTACCGGGACAACCAACACCGGGGAGCTGTTTTTT	CASSFTGTTNTGELFF
-	-	TRBV5-8	TRBJ2-3	TGTGCCAGCAGCTTGGGGGGGCCGGGGGGCCAGGTAGATACGCAGTATTTT	CASSLGGPGGQVDTQYF
-	TRBD2	TRBV29-1	TRBJ2-5	TGCAGCGCCATTGTGGGGCTAGCGGGGGTAGGCGAGACCCAGTACTTC	CSAIVGLAGVGETQYF
few	-	TRBV7-2	TRBJ2-3	TGTGCCAGCAGCTTAATGAGCCTCCGCACAGATACGCAGTATTTT	CASSLMSLRTDTQYF
-	-	TRBV4-3	TRBJ1-1	TGCGCCAGCAGCCAAGATTTCCAGGGGAACACTGAAGCTTTCTTT	CASSQDFQGNTEAFF
few	-	TRBV11-2	TRBJ2-5	TGTGCCAGCAGCCCCCCTGACAGCCAAGAGACCCAGTACTTC	CASSPPDSQETQYF